Given below is one T cell receptor (beta chain) in context. Its specificity is unknown. Repertoires were generated with immunoSEQ multiplex PCR, while TCRdb's copy carries only in-frame clones and drops some. This sample has 100,000 to 150,000 clones, with approximately 90% found just once. This entry belongs to a study of radiotherapy plus CTLA-4 blockade in lung cancer. Study-wide results and limits: Blood saw expansion of tumor-derived TCR clones after radiotherapy plus ipilimumab.

This TCR was recovered from a human donor with non-small cell lung cancer that progressed on radiotherapy plus ipilimumab. This specimen consisted of peripheral blood, obtained from a patient treated with radiotherapy plus ipilimumab.

The CDR3 DNA follows: TGTGCCAGCAGTTCCCCCAGGGATAACTATGGCTACACCTTC. Protein product: CASSSPRDNYGYTF. J is TRBJ1-2 and V is TRBV6-5, with D maybe TRBD1 (5 bases). Germline-derived CDR1 and CDR2 are MNHEY and SVGAGI. The CDR3 runs 14 residues. Trimming shortened V by 4 bases and J by 1 base, and 10 bases separated the two germline ends.